This TCR beta chain was retrieved from a study of T cell responses to AZD1222 COVID-19 vaccine. In the case of this clone: Its target is unknown.

Sequenced by immunoSEQ multiplex PCR; TCRdb stores in-frame clones only, minus some. Of roughly 120,000 clones in the sample, roughly nine tenths are singletons; the top ten hold roughly 3%. The CDR3 contains 15 residues. The germline CDR1 and CDR2 sequences are SQVTM and ANQGSEA. Trimming took 2 bases from V and 1 from J, leaving 13 bases between them. Study-wide points: Baseline seropositivity occurred in only a handful of AZD1222 recipients. The donor cohort was predominantly white British with a female majority, and clonal diversity may have been underestimated.

This rearrangement joins TRBV29-1 to TRBJ2-3, with TRBD1 as a possible D gene (6 bases). Sequencing used peripheral blood, obtained on day 0 of AZD1222 vaccination. The TCR originated in an adult in good health. CDR3 loop: CSVETDRTGTDTQYF. The CDR3 DNA reads TGCAGCGTTGAAACCGACAGGACGGGCACAGATACGCAGTATTTT.